These 24 T cell receptor beta chains share one sample of origin, sequenced in a study of early T cells in non-severe SARS-CoV-2 infection (dated by TCRdb to about 2021). The library relied on 5' RACE. For sequencing, a NextSeq 500 was employed. The public reads were reanalyzed by TCRdb: fastp trimming at Q25, MiXCR alignment, in-frame beta chains only. When rows share a CDR3 protein, they turn into one entry using the most common DNA and genes. This sample gives about 48,000 distinct CDR3 sequences in total; about 6.2% of them show up just once. The ten largest clones take up approximately 6.3% of the sample. The sample consisted of whole blood, taken at baseline. The origin of the receptors is an adult who was a healthcare worker with PCR-confirmed SARS-CoV-2 infection or an uninfected control (not recorded which).

In this sample, this clonotype turned up a few times. The chain uses TRBV5-1 and TRBJ2-1; no clear D. This CDR3 spans 15 amino acids. Germline CDR1 and CDR2: SGHRS and YFSETQ. Between the trimmed V and J ends, which lost 1 base and 10 bases, there was a span of 18 bases. The CDR3 DNA reads TGCGCCAGCAGCTTGATGGCGTCTCAAATAGGGGAGCAGTTCTTC. Translation: CASSLMASQIGEQFF.

The gene calls are TRBV3-1 and TRBJ2-7; D gene unclear. V lost 0 bases to trimming and J lost 4 bases, with 7 bases between them. The CDR3 has 13 residues. CDR1 is LGHDT, CDR2 YNNKEL, per germline (reference sequence). The CDR3 protein is CASSQDRWYEQYF. The DNA of the CDR3 is TGTGCCAGCAGCCAAGATCGATGGTACGAGCAGTACTTC.

This clonotype was recorded a few times. V usage is TRBV29-1 and J usage is TRBJ1-5; D unresolved. V lost 4 bases, J lost 7 bases, and 14 bases lay in between. The germline V gene encodes CDR1 SQVTM and CDR2 ANQGSEA. The CDR3 loop spans 13 amino acids. CDR3 loop: CSVAIGVTQPQHF. The CDR3, as DNA: TGCAGCGTTGCCATTGGGGTAACCCAGCCCCAGCATTTT.

This clonotype was seen many times. The chain has TRBV14 and TRBJ1-1; D unclear. This CDR3 comprises 14 residues. Germline V lookup: CDR1 SGHDN, CDR2 FVKESK. V gave up 4 bases and J gave up 1 base, with 10 bases separating them. This CDR3 is CASSRASGNTEAFF. The CDR3 coding sequence is TGTGCCAGCAGCCGAGCGTCTGGGAACACTGAAGCTTTCTTT. The full variable domain, completed using reference TRBV14 and TRBJ1-1, is EAGVTQFPSHSVIEKGQTVTLRCDPISGHDNLYWYRRVMGKEIKFLLHFVKESKQDESGMPNNRFLAERTGGTYSTLKVQPAELEDSGVYFCASSRASGNTEAFFGQGTRLTVV.

This clonotype is classed as medium-sized (0.01 to 0.1%). The rearrangement links TRBV10-3 to TRBJ2-1; no clear D gene. V was cut by 2 bases and J by 0 bases, with 8 bases left in between. Germline CDR1 reads ENHRY; CDR2 reads SYGVKD. CDR3 size: 15 residues. CDR3 in amino acids: CAISEVVNSYNEQFF. The CDR3 DNA is TGTGCCATCAGTGAGGTCGTAAACTCCTACAATGAGCAGTTCTTC.

This clonotype was seen repeatedly, ten times or more. The chain combines TRBV9 with TRBJ2-1; tentatively, D is TRBD1 (6 bases). The V gene lost 0 bases and the J gene lost 7 bases, with 8 bases spanning the gap. This CDR3 region has 13 residues. Germline V gene sequence: CDR1 SGDLS, CDR2 YYNGEE. In DNA form, the CDR3 reads TGTGCCAGCAGCGTAGTGGGGACAAATGAGCAGTTCTTC. It specifies CASSVVGTNEQFF. Variable domain in full (rest from reference TRBV9 and TRBJ2-1): DSGVTQTPKHLITATGQRVTLRCSPRSGDLSVYWYQQSLDQGLQFLIQYYNGEERAKGNILERFSAQQFPDLHSELNLSSLELGDSALYFCASSVVGTNEQFFGPGTRLTVL.

The chain joins TRBV7-9 to TRBJ1-1; D remains ambiguous. Germline V gives CDR1 SEHNR, CDR2 FQNEAQ (reference sequence). The V gene lost 4 bases and the J gene lost 7 bases, with 10 bases spanning the gap. The CDR3 sequence is 12 residues long. The DNA of the CDR3 is TGTGCCAGCAGCTCTCCGGGCCTTGAAGCTTTCTTT. Protein product: CASSSPGLEAFF.

The J gene is TRBJ2-3, the V gene TRBV4-3; D call uncertain. The CDR3 runs to 16 residues. The V end was cut by 0 bases, the J end by 1 base, with 11 bases between. Germline CDR1 is LGHNA and CDR2 is YSLEER. CDR3 bases: TGCGCCAGCAGCCAAGAGTTCGGCAGCCGCACAGATACGCAGTATTTT. Protein sequence: CASSQEFGSRTDTQYF.

The CDR3 region has the DNA TGCGCCAGCAGCTTGGTGGGAGGTGAGACAGATACGCAGTATTTT. It specifies CASSLVGGETDTQYF. This chain uses TRBV5-1 with TRBJ2-3; D might be TRBD2 (6 bases). The CDR3 covers 15 residues. The V end lost 0 bases, the J end lost 3 bases, and 11 bases lay between the germline ends. From germline, CDR1 is SGHRS and CDR2 YFSETQ.

The J gene is TRBJ2-7, the V gene TRBV6-5; D is possibly TRBD2 (5 bases). Trimming removed 6 bases from V and 2 bases from J, with 17 bases in between. The CDR3 is 15 residues long. Germline V gives CDR1 MNHEY, CDR2 SVGAGI. CDR3 sequence (DNA): TGTGCCAGCAGCCTTGAGGGTGGCCCTACCTACGAGCAGTACTTC. Protein sequence: CASSLEGGPTYEQYF.

This clonotype was seen a handful of times. The CDR3: CAISGTPGGTEAFF. For the CDR3, the DNA is TGTGCCATCAGTGGAACCCCGGGAGGCACTGAAGCTTTCTTT. The chain joins TRBV10-3 to TRBJ1-1, with no clear D. Trimming removed 4 bases at V and 4 bases at J, with 13 bases between. CDR1 ENHRY and CDR2 SYGVKD come from the germline V gene. CDR3 length: 14 amino acids.

This clonotype has just a few counts. The chain uses TRBV5-1 and TRBJ2-7; 7 bases line up with TRBD2. Germline V CDR1 and CDR2: SGHRS, YFSETQ. There are 16 residues in the CDR3. Germline trimming cut 0 bases from V and 0 bases from J; bases unmatched to any gene: 6. The CDR3 reads CASSLARASGSYEQYF. Here the CDR3 DNA reads TGCGCCAGCAGCTTGGCCCGCGCTAGCGGCTCCTACGAGCAGTACTTC.

The chain has TRBV7-3 and TRBJ1-1, with D unresolved. The CDR3 is 13 residues long. V was clipped by 5 bases and J by 5 bases, with 12 bases between them. Germline V CDR1 and CDR2: SGHTA, FQGTGA. In DNA, the CDR3 is TGTGCCAGCAGCAAGTTACCAGGAACTGAAGCTTTCTTT. It specifies CASSKLPGTEAFF.

This clonotype has a count of ten or more. V gene TRBV20-1 combines with J gene TRBJ2-3; no reliable D call. Deletions cut 3 bases from V and 0 bases from J, with 7 bases between. This CDR3 is built from 13 residues. Germline V gene sequence: CDR1 DFQATT, CDR2 SNEGSKA (reference sequence). The CDR3: CSASGPSTDTQYF. The DNA for the CDR3 is TGCAGTGCTAGCGGACCTAGCACAGATACGCAGTATTTT.

This clonotype was counted many times. The chain uses TRBV7-9 and TRBJ2-3; 7 nucleotides line up with TRBD2. The V gene's germline CDR1 is SEHNR and CDR2 FQNEAQ (reference sequence). The CDR3 is 15 residues long. V lost 1 base and J lost 3; bases outside the gene matches: 4. The CDR3: CASSLGLAETDTQYF. The CDR3 bases are TGTGCCAGCAGCTTAGGCCTAGCGGAAACAGATACGCAGTATTTT.

The chain is built from TRBV20-1 and TRBJ2-3, with 7 positions matching TRBD1. Germline CDR1 is DFQATT and CDR2 is SNEGSKA (reference sequence). The CDR3 sequence is 16 residues long. After removal of 0 bases from V and 0 bases from J, the junction contained 6 bases not matched to a gene. The CDR3 bases are TGCAGTGCTAGAGATCCTTGGACAGGTAGCACAGATACGCAGTATTTT. Encoded protein: CSARDPWTGSTDTQYF.

This clonotype showed up many times. The chain carries TRBV6-5 and TRBJ2-2, with a weak D call TRBD1 (5 bases). CDR1 is MNHEY, CDR2 SVGAGI, per germline. This CDR3 is 13 amino acids long. Deletions cut 5 bases from V and 5 bases from J, with 9 bases between. The CDR3 sequence: CASSLTETGELFF. DNA for the CDR3: TGTGCCAGCAGTCTGACAGAGACCGGGGAGCTGTTTTTT.

This clonotype was seen a few times. The genes are TRBV7-2 and TRBJ2-3; D is perhaps TRBD2 (6 bases). The CDR3 is made up of 16 amino acids. Germline loops: CDR1 SGHTA, CDR2 FQGNSA. With 5 bases removed from V and 0 bases from J, the gap between germline ends came to 15 bases. CDR3 in amino acids: CASSAGLHFSTDTQYF. CDR3 sequence (DNA): TGTGCCAGCAGCGCGGGACTCCACTTTAGCACAGATACGCAGTATTTT.

The rearrangement links TRBV11-2 to TRBJ2-1; 8 positions agree with TRBD2. Germline CDR1 and CDR2: SGHAT and FQNNGV. The CDR3 is 15 amino acids. V shed 0 bases and J 6 bases; nucleotides not matched to a gene: 4. The CDR3 DNA is TGTGCCAGCAGCTTAGACGGGAGGGCCCTCAATGAGCAGTTCTTC. Translation gives CASSLDGRALNEQFF.

This clonotype appeared many times. The genes are TRBV10-3 and TRBJ2-7; TRBD1 matches 8 bases. V shed 3 bases, J shed 6 bases, and the junction held 4 bases outside the gene matches. Per the germline V gene, CDR1 is ENHRY and CDR2 is SYGVKD. There are 13 residues in the CDR3. The CDR3 is CAISDPTGVEQYF. CDR3 nucleotides: TGTGCCATCAGTGACCCGACAGGGGTCGAGCAGTACTTC.

This clonotype was detected a few times. V usage is TRBV28 and J usage is TRBJ1-4, with 8 bases that match TRBD1. Losses at the gene ends were 3 bases for V and 7 bases for J; bases not matched to a gene: 4. Germline V gene lookup returns CDR1 MDHEN and CDR2 SYDVKM. This CDR3 is 14 amino acids long. This chain's CDR3 is CASSFPGGGEKLFF. DNA for the CDR3: TGTGCCAGCAGTTTTCCAGGGGGCGGTGAAAAACTGTTTTTT.

This clonotype showed up many times. This chain joins TRBV4-1 and TRBJ2-6; 7 bases line up with TRBD1. The germline CDR1 and CDR2 sequences are MGHRA and YSYEKL. This CDR3 has 18 residues. Unmatched junction bases numbered 10, after V lost 4 bases and J lost 1 base. CDR3 nucleotide sequence: TGCGCCAGCAGCCCTATGACAGGGTCCAGATCTGGGGCCAACGTCCTGACTTTC. This sequence encodes CASSPMTGSRSGANVLTF.

There are many counts of this clonotype. The J gene is TRBJ2-4, the V gene TRBV5-6; no clear D gene. The V end lost 6 bases, the J end lost 0 bases, and 22 bases lay between the germline ends. The CDR3 spans 18 residues. Per germline, CDR1 SGHDT and CDR2 YYEEEE. CDR3 region: CASTLLHTSQLAKNIQYF. The CDR3 DNA reads as TGTGCCAGCACCCTACTGCACACGTCTCAACTAGCCAAAAACATTCAGTACTTC.

This clonotype occurred many times. V usage is TRBV12-3 or TRBV12-4 and J usage is TRBJ2-5, with no clear D. Trimming removed 5 bases from V and 2 bases from J, with 6 bases in between. The CDR3 has 12 amino acids. CDR3 residues: CASSVIQETQYF. In DNA form, the CDR3 reads TGTGCCAGCAGTGTCATACAAGAGACCCAGTACTTC.